The entry below gives a single TCR beta chain sequence along with its context. Its antigen is still unknown. Per germline, CDR1 SQVTM and CDR2 ANQGSEA. With V trimmed by 6 bases and J by 0 bases, 4 bases remained unmatched. This CDR3 region has 16 residues. The sample comes from a study of shared clonotypes between healthy human individuals. Overall study results and limits: Richness estimates generally favored naive over memory subsets. It was observed that approximately 5% of naive CD4 clonotypes were shared across a handful of donors.

TCRdb's table, derived via immunoSEQ multiplex PCR, lists solely in-frame clones and lacks some. Of about 580,000 clones in the sample, 95% to 98% are singletons; the top ten hold roughly 0.29%. It was CD45RO-negative cells, positively selected for CCR7, that made up naive CD8 cells, with terminally differentiated effector memory CD45RA+ cells excluded. The sequence was collected from a man younger than 40 in good health. The sequenced material came from naive CD8+ T cells sorted from blood. The rearrangement joins TRBV29-1 to TRBJ2-1; 14 nucleotides line up with TRBD2. CDR3 DNA sequence: TGCAGCGTAGCCGGGACTAGCGGGAGCTCCTACAATGAGCAGTTCTTC. Amino acids: CSVAGTSGSSYNEQFF.